Each of the 32 T cell receptor beta chains below was sequenced from the same sample in a study of T cell repertoires in cytomegalovirus infection. Their cognate antigens are unknown. TCRdb re-analysed the reads in MiXCR, keeping a single row per CDR3 protein. The sample lists 450,000 to 550,000 distinct CDR3 sequences, roughly 42% occurring once. Source: cultured PBMCs, taken from culture after CMV antigen stimulation. These receptors all stem from a human donor in good health (CMV status not recorded). Some clones in this sample may be carry-over from other donors' samples.

This chain links TRBV12-3 or TRBV12-4 with TRBJ1-5; possibly TRBD1 for D (6 bases). Trimming pared 4 bases from V and 2 bases from J, leaving 12 bases between. The CDR3 contains 15 residues. CDR3 in DNA: TGTGCCAGCAGTTCCGACAGGCCTCGCAATCAGCCCCAGCATTTT. It is translated as CASSSDRPRNQPQHF.

The chain employs TRBV4-3 and TRBJ2-3; D unresolved. Trimming left V 7 bases short and J 0 bases short, with 14 bases between. This CDR3 comprises 15 residues. The germline CDR1 and CDR2 sequences are LGHNA and YSLEER. The CDR3 loop reads CASTPGPASTDTQYF. Written as DNA, the CDR3 is TGCGCCAGCACCCCAGGACCCGCTAGCACAGATACGCAGTATTTT.

J is TRBJ1-6 and V is TRBV25-1; D might be TRBD1 (6 bases). Between the trimmed V and J ends, which lost 2 bases and 7 bases, there was a span of 15 bases. Germline-derived CDR1 and CDR2 are MGHDK and SYGVNS. CDR3 size: 16 residues. CDR3 region: CASSEDGTQWNSPLHF. The CDR3 coding sequence is TGTGCCAGCAGTGAAGACGGGACACAATGGAATTCACCCCTCCACTTT.

This chain joins TRBV4-1 and TRBJ2-1; the D gene is possibly TRBD2 (5 bases). The germline CDR1 and CDR2 sequences are MGHRA and YSYEKL. The CDR3 is 19 amino acids. V shed 1 base and J shed 3 bases, with 22 bases lying between them. This CDR3 reads CASSQGTQDFTRNYNEQFF. In DNA form, the CDR3 reads TGCGCCAGCAGCCAAGGTACCCAGGACTTTACCAGGAACTACAATGAGCAGTTCTTC.

The V call is TRBV7-8, the J call TRBJ1-4; weak D call: TRBD1 (5 bases). Looked up from germline, CDR1 is SGHVS and CDR2 is FQNEAQ. The CDR3 runs 13 residues. Trimming pared 5 bases from V and 8 bases from J, leaving 12 bases between. CDR3 in DNA: TGTGCCAGCAGCGACAGTGTAGGCGAAAAACTGTTTTTT. Its translation is CASSDSVGEKLFF.

This clonotype appeared a single time. The J gene is TRBJ2-1, the V gene TRBV7-2; D unresolved. CDR1 and CDR2 from the germline V gene are SGHTA and FQGNSA. This CDR3 region has 15 residues. The V end lost 5 bases, the J end lost 0 bases, and 11 bases lay between the germline ends. The CDR3 loop is CASSAVGSSYNEQFF. The CDR3 nucleotides are TGTGCCAGCAGCGCCGTGGGAAGCTCCTACAATGAGCAGTTCTTC.

In regard to this clonotype: This clone may be a read error of a much larger clone one base away. V is TRBV7-6 and J is TRBJ2-2; D uncertain. Trimming took 5 bases from V and 7 from J, leaving 5 bases between them. This CDR3 is built from 11 residues. Germline-derived CDR1 and CDR2 are SGHVS and FNYEAQ. Here the CDR3 DNA reads TGTGCCAGCAGCGTCAACGGGGAGCTGTTTTTT. The encoded protein is CASSVNGELFF.

This clonotype was counted at least ten times. The chain couples TRBV7-6 to TRBJ1-5; D is unclear. Germline lookup yields CDR1 SGHVS and CDR2 FNYEAQ. V was pared by 5 bases and J by 2 bases, with 7 bases between. The CDR3 runs 13 residues. CDR3 DNA sequence: TGTGCCAGCAGCCCGGGCGGCAATCAGCCCCAGCATTTT. Translating gives CASSPGGNQPQHF. Complete variable domain (other parts from reference TRBV7-6 and TRBJ1-5): GAGVSQSPRYKVTKRGQDVALRCDPISGHVSLYWYRQALGQGPEFLTYFNYEAQQDKSGLPNDRFSAERPEGSISTLTIQRTEQRDSAMYRCASSPGGNQPQHFGDGTRLSIL.

This sequence joins TRBV19 and TRBJ2-7; a possible D gene is TRBD2 (5 bases). The CDR3 is made up of 13 amino acids. The germline V and J ends were trimmed by 0 bases and 6 bases, with 9 bases remaining between them. The germline gives CDR1 LNHDA, CDR2 SQIVND (reference sequence). The CDR3 DNA reads as TGTGCCAGTAGTATAGACCGAGGAGGCGAGCAGTACTTC. Protein: CASSIDRGGEQYF. The whole variable domain, remainder taken from reference TRBV19 and TRBJ2-7, is DGGITQSPKYLFRKEGQNVTLSCEQNLNHDAMYWYRQDPGQGLRLIYYSQIVNDFQKGDIAEGYSVSREKKESFPLTVTSAQKNPTAFYLCASSIDRGGEQYFGPGTRLTVT.

This clonotype occurred a few times. The V gene is TRBV10-3, the J gene TRBJ2-1; TRBD2 is a possible D gene (5 bases). Trimming cost V 6 bases and J 4 bases, with 13 bases left between them. This CDR3 contains 14 residues. Per germline, CDR1 ENHRY and CDR2 SYGVKD. CDR3 DNA: TGTGCCATCAGCTCCACGGACTGGTACAATGAGCAGTTCTTC. Translation: CAISSTDWYNEQFF.

This chain links TRBV10-2 with TRBJ2-1, with D unclear. This CDR3 comprises 11 residues. The V gene's germline CDR1 is WSHSY and CDR2 SAAADI. Deletions cut 3 bases from V and 8 bases from J, with 5 bases between. This chain's CDR3 is CASSDGDEQFF. The CDR3 DNA follows: TGCGCCAGCAGTGATGGCGATGAGCAGTTCTTC.

This clonotype was picked up one time. This chain uses TRBV5-1 with TRBJ1-1; D possibly corresponds to TRBD1 (6 bases). The CDR3 loop spans 12 amino acids. The germline V gene encodes CDR1 SGHRS and CDR2 YFSETQ. V gave up 3 bases and J gave up 8 bases, with 11 bases separating them. The CDR3 protein is CASSWGGQEAFF. CDR3 coding DNA: TGCGCCAGCAGCTGGGGGGGGCAAGAAGCTTTCTTT.

This clonotype appeared many times. V usage is TRBV7-2 and J usage is TRBJ2-7, with D perhaps TRBD2 (5 bases). The CDR3 extends over 15 amino acids. Trimming removed 5 bases at V and 0 bases at J, with 14 bases between. Germline lookup yields CDR1 SGHTA and CDR2 FQGNSA. The CDR3 is CASSLVSGSSYEQYF. The CDR3, as DNA: TGTGCCAGCAGCCTTGTCAGCGGTAGCTCCTACGAGCAGTACTTC.

This clonotype was recorded a few times. V and J are TRBV7-2 and TRBJ2-7, with 9 bases fitting TRBD1. This CDR3 has 15 residues. Germline V gene lookup returns CDR1 SGHTA and CDR2 FQGNSA. The V gene end was trimmed by 5 bases and the J gene end by 5 bases; junction bases not matched to a gene: 10. The CDR3 DNA is TGTGCCAGCAGCCCCCCCAGGGACAGGGTCGACGAGCAGTACTTC. Its translation is CASSPPRDRVDEQYF.

This chain links TRBV7-3 with TRBJ2-3; no clear D gene. Germline loops: CDR1 SGHTA, CDR2 FQGTGA. V was pared by 3 bases and J by 5 bases, with 12 bases between. CDR3 size: 14 residues. The CDR3 sequence: CASSLQVAVDTQYF. The CDR3 DNA follows: TGTGCCAGCAGCTTGCAGGTCGCGGTAGATACGCAGTATTTT.

V is TRBV2 and J is TRBJ1-3, with 11 nucleotides matching TRBD1. The CDR3 totals 14 residues. V dropped 5 bases and J dropped 6; count of bases not matched to a gene: 3. CDR1 SNHLY and CDR2 FYNNEI come from the germline V gene. CDR3 sequence (DNA): TGTGCCAGCAGTCCTGGACAGGGGGCAAACACCATATATTTT. As protein: CASSPGQGANTIYF.

The chain recombines TRBV20-1 with TRBJ2-3, with 10 bases fitting TRBD2. V was clipped by 2 bases and J by 0 bases; unmatched bases: 8. Germline CDR1 DFQATT, CDR2 SNEGSKA (reference sequence). The CDR3 is 17 amino acids. The DNA of the CDR3 is TGCAGTGCTAGAAGGCGACTAGCGGGTACTAGCACAGATACGCAGTATTTT. This translates into CSARRRLAGTSTDTQYF.

The sample holds one count of this clonotype. The chain joins TRBV6-2 or TRBV6-3 to TRBJ2-1; possibly TRBD2 for D (7 bases). The CDR3 has 11 residues. Trimming shortened V by 5 bases and J by 12 bases, and 11 bases separated the two germline ends. CDR1 is MNHEY, CDR2 SVGEGT, per germline. The DNA of the CDR3 is TGTGCCAGCAGTCCCGGGGGGCGGCAGTTCTTC. It specifies CASSPGGRQFF.

This clonotype was found many times. The chain joins TRBV7-6 to TRBJ1-4; maybe TRBD1 (5 bases). The ends were cut back, 5 bases at V and 8 bases at J, with 9 bases in the middle. The germline V gene has CDR1 SGHVS and CDR2 FNYEAQ. CDR3 length equals 12 residues. The chain's CDR3 is CASSLTGEKLFF. The CDR3 DNA reads as TGTGCCAGCAGCCTAACAGGAGAAAAACTGTTTTTT.

This clonotype has just a few counts. V usage is TRBV4-1 and J usage is TRBJ2-1; 12 bases align to TRBD2. Germline CDR1 is MGHRA and CDR2 is YSYEKL. The length of the CDR3 is 15 residues. V shed 2 bases and J 12 bases; nucleotides not matched to a gene: 8. The CDR3 here is CASSQLRLGLAGQFF. CDR3 nucleotides: TGCGCCAGCAGCCAACTGCGCCTGGGACTAGCGGGGCAGTTCTTC.

CDR3 DNA sequence: TGCGCCAGCAGCTTTTATGGGGGTCAGCCCCAGCATTTT. It yields the protein CASSFYGGQPQHF. This chain joins TRBV5-1 and TRBJ1-5, with a weak D call TRBD1 (5 bases). The V gene lost 2 bases and the J gene lost 6 bases, with 9 bases spanning the gap. The length of the CDR3 is 13 residues. In germline, CDR1 is SGHRS, CDR2 YFSETQ. The whole variable domain, remainder taken from reference TRBV5-1 and TRBJ1-5, is KAGVTQTPRYLIKTRGQQVTLSCSPISGHRSVSWYQQTPGQGLQFLFEYFSETQRNKGNFPGRFSGRQFSNSRSEMNVSTLELGDSALYLCASSFYGGQPQHFGDGTRLSIL.

Only a few counts were recorded for this clonotype. V usage is TRBV6-5 and J usage is TRBJ1-2; D is uncertain. CDR3 length equals 17 residues. In germline, CDR1 is MNHEY, CDR2 SVGAGI. The germline V and J ends were trimmed by 1 base and 2 bases, with 17 bases remaining between them. The CDR3 DNA reads TGTGCCAGCAGTTACTTTGGATCCTCTTCCACCAACTATGGCTACACCTTC. Translated: CASSYFGSSSTNYGYTF.

This clonotype was observed a handful of times. The J gene is TRBJ1-2, the V gene TRBV11-2; D unclear. This CDR3 contains 14 residues. V lost 4 bases and J lost 4, with 13 bases in between. Germline CDR1 reads SGHAT; CDR2 reads FQNNGV. For the CDR3, the DNA is TGTGCCAGCAGCTCTACGAGGGCCTCCTATGGCTACACCTTC. Translation: CASSSTRASYGYTF. The full variable domain, in which reference TRBV11-2 and TRBJ1-2 provide the parts outside the CDR3, is EAGVAQSPRYKIIEKRQSVAFWCNPISGHATLYWYQQILGQGPKLLIQFQNNGVVDDSQLPKDRFSAERLKGVDSTLKIQPAKLEDSAVYLCASSSTRASYGYTFGSGTRLTVV.

Comments on this clonotype: A read error may account for a junction end that differs from germline. This chain connects TRBV7-3 to TRBJ2-5, with 8 bases matching TRBD1. CDR1 and CDR2 from the germline V gene are SGHTA and FQGTGA. The CDR3 is 14 residues long. CDR3 region: CASRLTGQGETQYF. CDR3 DNA sequence: TGTGCCAGCAGGTTAACCGGACAGGGTGAGACCCAGTACTTC. The entire variable domain, with the rest obtained from reference TRBV7-3 and TRBJ2-5, is as follows: GAGVSQTPSNKVTEKGKYVELRCDPISGHTALYWYRQSLGQGPEFLIYFQGTGAADDSGLPNDRFFAVRPEGSVSTLKIQRTERGDSAVYLCASRLTGQGETQYFGPGTRLLVL.

The chain combines TRBV15 with TRBJ2-7; D might be TRBD2 (6 bases). The CDR3 runs to 15 residues. Trimming took 4 bases from V and 3 from J, leaving 16 bases between them. The V gene's germline CDR1 is LNHNV and CDR2 YYDKDF (reference sequence). The CDR3 DNA follows: TGTGCCACCAGCAAGGCCCCGGGACTCAGCTACGAGCAGTACTTC. It yields the protein CATSKAPGLSYEQYF.

This clonotype occurred a few times. The CDR3, as DNA: TGTGCCAGCTCTAGCGCGGCCTACAATGAGCAGTTCTTC. Protein sequence: CASSSAAYNEQFF. The rearrangement joins TRBV7-2 to TRBJ2-1; possible D gene TRBD2, 6 bases. CDR3 size: 13 residues. Germline CDR1 SGHTA, CDR2 FQGNSA. Trimming pared 8 bases from V and 2 bases from J, leaving 10 bases between. The complete variable domain, with remaining parts taken from reference TRBV7-2 and TRBJ2-1, reads GAGVSQSPSNKVTEKGKDVELRCDPISGHTALYWYRQSLGQGLEFLIYFQGNSAPDKSGLPSDRFSAERTGGSVSTLTIQRTQQEDSAVYLCASSSAAYNEQFFGPGTRLTVL.

The chain couples TRBV2 to TRBJ1-5, with D tentatively TRBD1 (6 bases). This CDR3 comprises 16 residues. Germline V gene sequence: CDR1 SNHLY, CDR2 FYNNEI. V was shortened by 7 bases and J by 0 bases, with 16 bases between the two germline ends. The CDR3 protein is CASTRGAQASNQPQHF. CDR3 bases: TGTGCCAGCACCCGGGGGGCCCAGGCTAGCAATCAGCCCCAGCATTTT.

The J gene is TRBJ2-7, the V gene TRBV7-8, with D perhaps matching TRBD1 (6 bases). CDR1 SGHVS and CDR2 FQNEAQ come from the germline V gene. The V and J ends lost 1 base and 3 bases respectively, with 10 bases between them. The CDR3 sequence is 14 residues long. CDR3 nucleotides: TGTGCCAGCAGCTTAGAAAGGGGGAACTACGAGCAGTACTTC. Amino acid sequence: CASSLERGNYEQYF.

The chain combines TRBV12-3 or TRBV12-4 with TRBJ2-5; 7 bases agree with TRBD2. Trimming removed 5 bases from V and 5 bases from J; junction bases left unmatched: 8. CDR3 length: 14 amino acids. The CDR3 is CASSLPGLSETQYF. CDR3 in DNA: TGTGCCAGCAGTCTACCGGGACTATCGGAGACCCAGTACTTC.

In its sample, this clonotype was seen a few times. The V and J genes are TRBV12-3 or TRBV12-4 and TRBJ1-6, with D possibly matching TRBD1 (5 bases). The CDR3 covers 12 residues. Trimming pared 5 bases from V and 8 bases from J, leaving 7 bases between. The CDR3 region is CASSVTDSPLHF. Here the CDR3 DNA reads TGTGCCAGCAGTGTGACAGATTCACCCCTCCACTTT.

The chain uses TRBV6-1 and TRBJ1-5; D perhaps matches TRBD1 (5 bases). The V gene lost 8 bases and the J gene lost 5 bases, with 10 bases spanning the gap. CDR3 length: 12 residues. Germline V gene sequence: CDR1 MNHNS, CDR2 SASEGT. The CDR3 reads CASGRVYQPQHF. CDR3 DNA sequence: TGTGCCAGCGGCAGGGTATATCAGCCCCAGCATTTT.

The table lists this clonotype with a few counts. This sequence joins TRBV6-6 and TRBJ2-3; either TRBD1 or TRBD2 may supply D (7 bases each). CDR3 length: 18 amino acids. From germline, CDR1 is MNHNY and CDR2 SVGAGI (reference sequence). The V end lost 6 bases, the J end lost 0 bases, and 22 bases lay between the germline ends. In DNA, the CDR3 is TGTGCCAGCAGACCCAGGGGGGGTACGGGGGCTAGCACAGATACGCAGTATTTT. This sequence encodes CASRPRGGTGASTDTQYF.